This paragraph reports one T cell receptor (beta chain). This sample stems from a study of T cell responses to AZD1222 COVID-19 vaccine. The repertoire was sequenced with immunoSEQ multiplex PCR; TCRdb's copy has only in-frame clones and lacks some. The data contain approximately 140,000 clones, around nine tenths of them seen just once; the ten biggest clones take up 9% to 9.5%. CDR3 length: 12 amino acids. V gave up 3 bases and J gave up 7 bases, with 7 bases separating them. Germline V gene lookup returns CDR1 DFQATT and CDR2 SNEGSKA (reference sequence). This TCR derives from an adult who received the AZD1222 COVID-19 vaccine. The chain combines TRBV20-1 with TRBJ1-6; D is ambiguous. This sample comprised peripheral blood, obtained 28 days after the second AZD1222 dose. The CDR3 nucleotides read TGCAGTGCTAGTGACGGAAATTCACCCCTCCACTTT. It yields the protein CSASDGNSPLHF.